Following are 19 T cell receptor beta chains from one sample sequenced in a study of blood T cell repertoires in COVID-19. Profiling relied on immunoSEQ multiplex PCR, and the TCRdb table lists in-frame clones only, not all of them. The sample carries around 170,000 clones, more than 70% recorded once. Source material: peripheral blood. The receptors come from a man between 60 and 75 years old with acute or convalescent COVID-19.

The chain recombines TRBV27 with TRBJ2-7; a weak D match, TRBD2 (5 bases). The germline gives CDR1 MNHEY, CDR2 SMNVEV (reference sequence). The V end was cut by 7 bases, the J end by 6 bases, with 16 bases between. The CDR3 spans 13 residues. The CDR3 DNA is TGTGCCAGCAACCAACTAGGCCGCTCCGAGCAGTACTTC. Translation gives CASNQLGRSEQYF.

The chain recombines TRBV4-1 with TRBJ1-4; TRBD1 might be the D (5 bases). V was pared by 0 bases and J by 4 bases, with 15 bases between. The CDR3 length is 17 residues. The germline CDR1 and CDR2 sequences are MGHRA and YSYEKL. CDR3 sequence (DNA): TGCGCCAGCAGCCAAGATAGAGCGGGACTGCATAATGAAAAACTGTTTTTT. Translating it yields CASSQDRAGLHNEKLFF.

The CDR3: CASSSNRVYGYTF. CDR3 nucleotide sequence: TGTGCCAGCAGCTCAAACAGGGTGTATGGCTACACCTTC. The gene calls are TRBV13 and TRBJ1-2; tentative D call: TRBD1 (6 bases). This CDR3 region has 13 residues. Germline V gene data show CDR1 as PRHDT and CDR2 as FYEKMQ (reference sequence). Trimming cost V 4 bases and J 5 bases, with 11 bases left between them.

The chain employs TRBV7-2 and TRBJ2-7, with 7 nucleotides matching TRBD2. From germline, CDR1 is SGHTA and CDR2 FQGNSA. The V gene end was trimmed by 5 bases and the J gene end by 2 bases; junction bases not matched to a gene: 9. The CDR3 is 15 amino acids. The CDR3 spells CASSPPGGSAYEQYF. CDR3 in DNA: TGTGCCAGCAGCCCACCGGGGGGTAGCGCCTACGAGCAGTACTTC.

This sequence joins TRBV7-2 and TRBJ1-3; possibly TRBD1 for D (6 bases). Germline values: CDR1 SGHTA, CDR2 FQGNSA. V gave up 2 bases and J gave up 3 bases, with 11 bases separating them. CDR3 length equals 15 residues. CDR3: CASSLYRDRGNTIYF. The CDR3 bases are TGTGCCAGCAGCTTATACAGGGATCGTGGAAACACCATATATTTT. The variable domain in full, completed from reference TRBV7-2 and TRBJ1-3, reads GAGVSQSPSNKVTEKGKDVELRCDPISGHTALYWYRQSLGQGLEFLIYFQGNSAPDKSGLPSDRFSAERTGGSVSTLTIQRTQQEDSAVYLCASSLYRDRGNTIYFGEGSWLTVV.

V is TRBV30 and J is TRBJ1-6; 9 bases are a match to TRBD1. The V and J ends lost 6 bases and 11 bases, in that order; junction bases with no gene match: 8. The CDR3 runs 13 residues. Looked up from germline, CDR1 is GTSNPN and CDR2 is SVGIG (reference sequence). For the CDR3, the DNA is TGTGCCTGTCAGGACAGGGGTATCACACCCCTCCACTTT. Its translation is CACQDRGITPLHF.

This sequence joins TRBV20-1 and TRBJ1-2; no definite D call. Trimming took 3 bases from V and 1 from J, leaving 9 bases between them. This CDR3 contains 13 residues. Germline values: CDR1 DFQATT, CDR2 SNEGSKA (reference sequence). CDR3 DNA: TGCAGTGCTAGTATGGGCCTTAACTATGGCTACACCTTC. Its protein product is CSASMGLNYGYTF.

The genes are TRBV6-2 or TRBV6-3 and TRBJ2-3, with 7 positions matching TRBD2. The trim removed 2 bases at V and 4 bases at J, leaving 9 bases unmatched. The CDR3 sequence is 16 residues long. In germline, CDR1 is MNHEY, CDR2 SVGEGT. As DNA, the CDR3 is TGTGCCAGCAGTTACGAGCGGGGTCGCTTTGCAGATACGCAGTATTTT. It translates to CASSYERGRFADTQYF.

The chain carries TRBV6-2 or TRBV6-3 and TRBJ2-1, with TRBD1 identical over 7 bases. The CDR3 is 13 residues long. Germline CDR1 reads MNHEY; CDR2 reads SVGEGT. Trimming at V came to 2 bases and at J to 8 bases, leaving 3 bases not matched to a gene. The CDR3: CASSYGRGYEQFF. For the CDR3, the DNA is TGTGCCAGCAGTTACGGCAGGGGGTATGAGCAGTTCTTC.

The rearrangement uses TRBV4-3 and TRBJ2-3, with 12 bases lining up with TRBD1. V dropped 1 base and J dropped 2; count of bases not matched to a gene: 1. CDR3 length equals 16 residues. CDR1 LGHNA and CDR2 YSLEER come from the germline V gene. CDR3 sequence reads: CASSQGGQGATDTQYF. In DNA, the CDR3 is TGCGCCAGCAGCCAAGGGGGACAGGGGGCCACAGATACGCAGTATTTT.

The J gene is TRBJ2-1, the V gene TRBV10-1; 8 bases map to TRBD2. In germline, CDR1 is WNHNN, CDR2 SYGVQD (reference sequence). CDR3 length: 11 amino acids. Unmatched junction bases numbered 6, after V lost 7 bases and J lost 13 bases. The CDR3 DNA sequence: TGCGCCAGCACAGCGACTAGCGAACAGTTCTTC. It codes for CASTATSEQFF.

This rearrangement joins TRBV24-1 to TRBJ1-5; perhaps TRBD1 as D (6 bases). V lost 7 bases and J 3 bases, leaving 18 bases between the germline ends. The CDR3 totals 16 residues. CDR1 and CDR2 (germline): KGHDR, SFDVKD. The CDR3 nucleotides read TGTGCCACCAGCGCCTCTTCACAGGGTTACAATCAGCCCCAGCATTTT. Translation: CATSASSQGYNQPQHF.

Regarding this clone: The sample has other DNA sequences that encode this CDR3 too. J is TRBJ1-6 and V is TRBV6-5; the D gene is possibly TRBD1 (5 bases). CDR1 and CDR2 from the germline V gene are MNHEY and SVGAGI. This CDR3 contains 15 residues. V lost 0 bases to trimming and J lost 5 bases, with 8 bases between them. The CDR3 here is CASSYSGRDNSPLHF. The CDR3 coding sequence is TGTGCCAGCAGTTACTCAGGCAGGGATAATTCACCCCTCCACTTT.

This chain connects TRBV18 to TRBJ2-7, with D maybe TRBD1 (5 bases). Trimming cost V 0 bases and J 2 bases, with 11 bases left between them. Germline V gives CDR1 KGHSH, CDR2 LQKENI. This CDR3 is 15 amino acids long. Here the CDR3 reads CASSPPGDRTYEQYF. The CDR3 nucleotides read TGTGCCAGCTCACCACCGGGTGACAGAACCTACGAGCAGTACTTC.

The genes are TRBV7-3 and TRBJ2-2; 8 bases match TRBD1. Trimming cost V 4 bases and J 5 bases; bases outside gene matches: 3. Looked up from germline, CDR1 is SGHTA and CDR2 is FQGTGA. This CDR3 comprises 14 residues. CDR3 in DNA: TGTGCCAGCAGCTCGGGACAGGCGACCGGGGAGCTGTTTTTT. This codes for CASSSGQATGELFF.

The rearrangement links TRBV14 to TRBJ1-1; D not resolved. With 3 bases removed from V and 8 bases from J, the gap between germline ends came to 10 bases. This CDR3 region has 12 residues. The germline V gene encodes CDR1 SGHDN and CDR2 FVKESK. CDR3 in DNA: TGTGCCAGCAGCCATTCTAGCCTGGAAGCTTTCTTT. This encodes CASSHSSLEAFF.

For the CDR3, the DNA is TGTGCCAGTAGTATAGATCTAATGCGGACAGGGAATGGCTACACCTTC. It is translated as CASSIDLMRTGNGYTF. The V call is TRBV19, the J call TRBJ1-2; the match to TRBD1 covers 8 bases. This CDR3 spans 16 amino acids. The junction had 9 bases not matched to a gene; V was cut back by 0 bases and J by 6 bases. Germline assignment: CDR1 LNHDA and CDR2 SQIVND (reference sequence).

The chain couples TRBV5-6 to TRBJ1-3; perhaps TRBD1 as D (6 bases). V lost 4 bases, J lost 4 bases, and 15 bases lay in between. The CDR3 is 15 amino acids. CDR1 is SGHDT and CDR2 is YYEEEE in the germline V gene. The CDR3 sequence: CASSHTLQGGNTIYF. The CDR3 DNA is TGTGCCAGCAGCCATACACTACAGGGAGGAAACACCATATATTTT.

Concerning this clone: Within the sample, other DNA sequences also encode this same CDR3. CDR3 DNA sequence: TGCGCCAGCAGCCAGGCGGGGCGAGGCACCGGGGAGCTGTTTTTT. The encoded protein is CASSQAGRGTGELFF. V and J are TRBV4-1 and TRBJ2-2; D may be TRBD2 (6 bases). The CDR3 is made up of 15 amino acids. V dropped 3 bases and J dropped 4 bases, with 12 bases sitting between them. CDR1 and CDR2 (germline): MGHRA, YSYEKL.